This T cell receptor beta chain was captured in a study of T-cell memory formation after mild COVID-19. As for the study in general: Each donor largely had its own TCR clusters.

Using its own MiXCR run on the 5' RACE reads, TCRdb lists one record per CDR3 protein. This table holds under 650,000 distinct CDR3 sequences, approximately 18% found once. Study outcomes and limitations: CD8+ contracting clones occupied EMRA, while CD4+ ones occupied mainly CM and EM.

CDR3 length: 14 residues. The germline V gene encodes CDR1 SGHRS and CDR2 YFSETQ. Trimming shortened V by 3 bases and J by 5 bases, and 13 bases separated the two germline ends. This clonotype was seen many times. Antigen: not known. The sequenced material came from PBMCs or a T cell subset sorted from them (not recorded which). This TCR derives from an adult woman who had mild COVID-19 (a few samples of this study predate the infection). Cell type and time point are not known. V is TRBV5-1 and J is TRBJ2-3; tentatively, D is TRBD1 (6 bases). The CDR3 reads CASSSQGTQDTQYF. In nucleotides, the CDR3 is TGCGCCAGCAGCTCACAGGGAACCCAAGATACGCAGTATTTT.